The 28 T cell receptor beta chains listed next were all sequenced from one sample in a study of tumor-infiltrating lymphocytes in primary liver carcinoma. Constant-region priming of roughly 500 ng total RNA yielded TCR beta cDNA. What produced the TCR beta libraries was three nested multiplex PCR rounds using slightly modified ARM-PCR. TRBV1-TRBV30 forward primers paired with a C-beta reverse primer drove the first two PCR rounds, around 10 cycles each. One entry per CDR3 protein, called by TCRdb with MiXCR from the multiplex PCR reads. The sample contains approximately 76,000 distinct CDR3 sequences, about two thirds of which appear only once. Starting material for RNA and DNA co-extraction consisted of roughly 17-31 mg of unsorted bulk tissue. Sequencing was done on a sample of liver tumor tissue from sampling region 4. Specified subset: tumor region T4, right-lateral pole. The origin of the receptors is an older woman with primary liver carcinoma and hepatitis B virus infection.

About this clonotype itself: In this CDR3 the conserved last residue, phenylalanine or tryptophan, is missing, so a read error is likely. V gene TRBV5-5 combines with J gene TRBJ1-6, with D hard to call. CDR3 length: 13 amino acids. Germline CDR1 and CDR2: SGHKS and YYEKEE (reference sequence). The V gene lost 0 bases and the J gene lost 10 bases, with 8 bases spanning the gap. The CDR3 DNA follows: TGTGCCAGCAGCTTGGAGCTCAGCTCACCCCTCCACCTT. This codes for CASSLELSSPLHL.

This clonotype has a single count. At one end, the junction sequence differs from germline, possibly due to a read error. This sequence joins TRBV11-3 and TRBJ2-1; a possible D gene is TRBD2 (6 bases). CDR1 SGHNT and CDR2 YENEEA come from the germline V gene. The CDR3 totals 15 residues. In DNA form, the CDR3 reads TGTGCCATCAGCTTGGTAGCGGCTGCCCGGGGTGAACAGTTCTTC. It translates to CAISLVAAARGEQFF.

Points on this clonotype: One end of the junction fails to match germline, which may point to a read error. The chain combines TRBV11-2 with TRBJ2-3; 12 nucleotides align to TRBD2. This CDR3 has 16 amino acids. Germline lookup yields CDR1 SGHAT and CDR2 FQNNGV. This CDR3 is CARIPTSGGGTDKQYF. CDR3 coding DNA: TGTGCCAGGATCCCGACTAGCGGGGGAGGCACAGATAAGCAGTATTTT.

V gene TRBV4-2 combines with J gene TRBJ2-3; tentatively, D is TRBD1 or TRBD2 (6 bases each). Germline V CDR1 and CDR2: LGHNA, YNFKEQ. Trimming stripped 4 bases from V and 5 bases from J, with 16 bases between. This CDR3 spans 15 amino acids. Here the CDR3 DNA reads TGTGCCAGCAGCCTGGTAGCGGAGGGGGTAGATACGCAGTATTTT. Encoded protein: CASSLVAEGVDTQYF.

This clonotype is labeled medium-sized (0.01 to 0.1%). The V and J genes are TRBV11-3 and TRBJ2-3, with TRBD1 matching over 8 bases. J gave up 4 bases and V 2 bases, and 2 bases lay outside the gene matches. Germline CDR1 SGHNT, CDR2 YENEEA. The CDR3 is 14 residues long. In nucleotides, the CDR3 is TGTGCCAGCAGCTTAACACAGGGGGCAGATACGCAGTATTTT. This codes for CASSLTQGADTQYF.

The table lists this clonotype with a count of one. The chain employs TRBV20-1 and TRBJ2-7; D is uncertain. The CDR3 is 11 residues long. The germline gives CDR1 DFQATT, CDR2 SNEGSKA (reference sequence). Between the trimmed V and J ends, which lost 6 bases and 6 bases, there was a span of 12 bases. The CDR3 spells CSAPQFSEQYF. The CDR3 region has the DNA TGCAGTGCGCCACAGTTCAGCGAGCAGTACTTC.

This clonotype was recorded only once. V gene TRBV4-1 combines with J gene TRBJ2-7, with 13 bases fitting TRBD2. With 8 bases clipped from V and 1 base from J, the junction kept 11 bases outside the gene matches. The germline CDR1 and CDR2 sequences are MGHRA and YSYEKL. The CDR3 spans 17 residues. The CDR3 is CASCLRTSGSPSYEQYF. CDR3 bases: TGCGCCAGCTGCCTCAGGACTAGCGGGAGCCCGTCCTACGAGCAGTACTTC.

V gene TRBV11-2 combines with J gene TRBJ2-1; TRBD2 might be the D (6 bases). V was shortened by 4 bases and J by 12 bases, with 25 bases between the two germline ends. The V gene's germline CDR1 is SGHAT and CDR2 FQNNGV. The CDR3 has 16 residues. In DNA form, the CDR3 reads TGTGCCAGCAGCTCCCGTACTGGCTGGGGCGTGGGGGGGCAGTTCTTC. Amino acids: CASSSRTGWGVGGQFF.

This clonotype was counted at least ten times. The chain links TRBV30 to TRBJ2-2; 7 nucleotides match TRBD1. The V segment lost 1 base and the J segment 6 bases; nucleotides outside the gene matches: 5. This CDR3 region has 14 residues. Germline CDR1 is GTSNPN and CDR2 is SVGIG (reference sequence). This CDR3 reads CAWSGTGVAGELFF. The CDR3 nucleotides are TGTGCCTGGAGTGGAACAGGGGTGGCCGGGGAGCTGTTTTTT.

This rearrangement joins TRBV6-5 to TRBJ1-2; a possible D gene is TRBD1 (5 bases). V gave up 8 bases and J gave up 5 bases, with 9 bases separating them. CDR3 length: 11 residues. CDR1 MNHEY and CDR2 SVGAGI come from the germline V gene. CDR3 loop: CASGAGYGYTF. Written as DNA, the CDR3 is TGTGCCAGCGGCGCAGGGTATGGCTACACCTTC.

This chain joins TRBV6-1 and TRBJ2-6; 7 bases line up with TRBD2. Germline CDR1 MNHNS, CDR2 SASEGT. The CDR3 is 15 amino acids. J gave up 2 bases and V 4 bases, and 2 bases lay outside the gene matches. CDR3 in amino acids: CASSGRGAGANVLTF. In DNA form, the CDR3 reads TGTGCCAGCAGTGGACGGGGGGCTGGGGCCAACGTCCTGACTTTC.

The chain is built from TRBV2 and TRBJ1-5, with unresolved D. Trimming removed 0 bases at V and 5 bases at J, with 5 bases between. The CDR3 loop spans 13 amino acids. CDR1 SNHLY and CDR2 FYNNEI come from the germline V gene. The CDR3 DNA reads TGTGCCAGCAGTGAAGCCTCAGATCAGCCCCAGCATTTT. Translated, it gives CASSEASDQPQHF.

Concerning this clonotype itself: A junction end diverges from the germline sequence, so it may reflect a read error. The chain couples TRBV11-3 to TRBJ2-7; D may match TRBD1 or TRBD2 (5 bases each). The CDR3 loop spans 17 amino acids. The germline gives CDR1 SGHNT, CDR2 YENEEA. CDR3 loop: CAGSLERTGQDSYKQYF. In DNA form, the CDR3 reads TGTGCCGGCAGCTTAGAACGGACGGGGCAGGACTCCTACAAGCAGTATTTC.

This clonotype has at least ten counts. This sequence joins TRBV5-1 and TRBJ2-3; D remains unclear. This CDR3 is 14 amino acids long. Germline V gives CDR1 SGHRS, CDR2 YFSETQ. The V gene lost 4 bases and the J gene lost 1 base, with 10 bases spanning the gap. The CDR3 loop is CASSKDVRTDTQYF. As DNA, the CDR3 is TGCGCCAGCAGCAAGGACGTCCGCACAGATACGCAGTATTTT.

This clonotype was observed at least ten times. The chain combines TRBV18 with TRBJ2-1; D is possibly TRBD1 (6 bases). The V gene's germline CDR1 is KGHSH and CDR2 LQKENI. V lost 7 bases and J 3 bases, leaving 10 bases between the germline ends. This CDR3 region has 13 residues. CDR3 in amino acids: CASWPTGYNEQFF. CDR3 nucleotides: TGTGCCAGCTGGCCGACAGGCTACAATGAGCAGTTCTTC.

The chain is built from TRBV6-1 and TRBJ2-5, with D tentatively TRBD1 or TRBD2 (5 bases each). The CDR3 is made up of 16 amino acids. Looked up from germline, CDR1 is MNHNS and CDR2 is SASEGT. The germline V and J ends were trimmed by 2 bases and 0 bases, with 13 bases remaining between them. The CDR3: CASSETSREYQETQYF. The DNA for the CDR3 is TGTGCCAGCAGTGAAACGAGCAGGGAGTACCAAGAGACCCAGTACTTC.

About this clonotype itself: This could be a read error, since a much larger clone is one nucleotide away. The chain joins TRBV5-1 to TRBJ1-3, with 7 nucleotides matching TRBD1. Germline V gives CDR1 SGHRS, CDR2 YFSETQ. J lost 1 base, V lost 1 base, and 5 bases had no gene match. This CDR3 has 16 amino acids. CDR3 residues: CASSLMSGGSGNTIYF. DNA of the CDR3: TGCGCCAGCAGCTTGATGTCAGGGGGATCTGGAAACACCATATATTTT.

Details on this clonotype: A much larger clone differs from this one at a single base, so this may be a read error. The chain uses TRBV7-9 and TRBJ2-7; D unclear. Germline CDR1 and CDR2: SEHNR and FQNEAQ (reference sequence). The V end was cut by 0 bases, the J end by 3 bases, with 6 bases between. The CDR3 length is 13 residues. CDR3 region: CASSLASHYEQYF. The CDR3 coding sequence is TGTGCCAGCAGCTTAGCGAGCCACTACGAGCAGTACTTC.

This clonotype was recorded many times. This CDR3 is CASSLATSTYEQYF. The CDR3 DNA reads as TGTGCCAGCAGCTTGGCCACTTCCACCTACGAGCAGTACTTC. The rearrangement joins TRBV5-4 to TRBJ2-7; D is unclear. V was cut by 0 bases and J by 2 bases, with 9 bases left in between. This CDR3 contains 14 residues. Germline V gene data show CDR1 as SGHNT and CDR2 as YYREEE (reference sequence).

Concerning this clonotype itself: An end of the junction does not agree with germline; a read error may underlie this. The chain links TRBV20-1 to TRBJ2-7; TRBD1 aligns across 9 bases. This CDR3 has 11 residues. Germline CDR1 and CDR2: DFQATT and SNEGSKA (reference sequence). CDR3 DNA: TGCAGTGCGGGACAGGGAGACGAGCTGTACTTC. The encoded protein is CSAGQGDELYF.

The chain has TRBV6-5 and TRBJ2-5; the D is unclear. Trimming took off 8 bases at V and 5 bases at J, with 15 bases between the two ends. Germline assignment: CDR1 MNHEY and CDR2 SVGAGI. The CDR3 loop spans 13 amino acids. DNA of the CDR3: TGTGCCAGCGACACCGTGGTGGGGGAGACCCAGTACTTC. This gives the protein CASDTVVGETQYF.

On this clonotype: At one end the junction does not follow the germline gene, possibly because of a read error. This rearrangement joins TRBV14 to TRBJ2-1, with 7 bases identical to TRBD1. CDR3 length: 16 amino acids. Germline CDR1 and CDR2: SGHDN and FVKESK. The CDR3 region has the DNA TGTGCCAGCAGCCTTCTCAGGGGGTTAACTGGCAGTGAGCAGTCCTTC. Encoded protein: CASSLLRGLTGSEQSF.

This clonotype has more than one count but fewer than ten. Just one base apart from a much larger clone, this may be a read error. The CDR3 nucleotides read TGTGCCAGCAGCTCCCAGACAGGGGAAATGATTGGGGCCAACGTCCTGACTTTC. It encodes CASSSQTGEMIGANVLTF. The rearrangement uses TRBV5-4 and TRBJ2-6; 8 bases are a match to TRBD1. Trimming took 3 bases from V and 3 from J; bases not matched to a gene: 11. The CDR3 runs 18 residues. CDR1 and CDR2 (germline): SGHNT, YYREEE (reference sequence). Variable domain in full (rest from reference TRBV5-4 and TRBJ2-6): ETGVTQSPTHLIKTRGQQVTLRCSSQSGHNTVSWYQQALGQGPQFIFQYYREEENGRGNFPPRFSGLQFPNYSSELNVNALELDDSALYLCASSSQTGEMIGANVLTFGAGSRLTVL.

This clonotype was seen a single time. Since the CDR3 does not end with the conserved phenylalanine or tryptophan, this likely comes from a read error. The chain is built from TRBV6-5 and TRBJ1-2; weak D call: TRBD1 (6 bases). This CDR3 contains 16 residues. Germline-derived CDR1 and CDR2 are MNHEY and SVGAGI. Trimming cost V 6 bases and J 6 bases, with 23 bases left between them. The CDR3 loop is CASREVSGAGENGYTL. The CDR3 bases are TGTGCCAGCAGAGAAGTATCCGGGGCAGGGGAGAATGGCTACACCCTC.

About this clonotype: Germline and junction disagree at one end, which may indicate a read error. The rearrangement links TRBV29-1 to TRBJ2-5; no clear D. Germline V gene sequence: CDR1 SQVTM, CDR2 ANQGSEA. This CDR3 contains 13 residues. The CDR3 region has the DNA TGCAGCGTTGGTATTATCCAGCAAGGGACCCAGTACTTC. Amino acid sequence: CSVGIIQQGTQYF.

Notes on this clonotype: As the CDR3 is not closed by the conserved phenylalanine or tryptophan, this likely results from a read error. The chain carries TRBV6-1 and TRBJ1-1, with TRBD1 matching 7 bases. The CDR3 runs 14 residues. Losses at the gene ends were 2 bases for V and 6 bases for J; bases not matched to a gene: 6. Germline V lookup: CDR1 MNHNS, CDR2 SASEGT. This chain's CDR3 is CASSEYQGGAEAFL. DNA of the CDR3: TGTGCCAGCAGTGAATACCAGGGGGGCGCTGAAGCTTTCCTT.

This clonotype was counted ten times or more. This chain uses TRBV19 with TRBJ2-1, with 12 bases matching TRBD2. Germline V lookup: CDR1 LNHDA, CDR2 SQIVND (reference sequence). The V and J ends lost 6 bases and 6 bases, in that order; junction bases with no gene match: 9. This CDR3 region has 16 residues. The CDR3 loop reads CASRKRLAGVGNEQFF. DNA of the CDR3: TGTGCCAGTAGGAAGAGACTAGCGGGAGTTGGCAATGAGCAGTTCTTC. The variable domain in full, with the rest retrieved from reference TRBV19 and TRBJ2-1, is DGGITQSPKYLFRKEGQNVTLSCEQNLNHDAMYWYRQDPGQGLRLIYYSQIVNDFQKGDIAEGYSVSREKKESFPLTVTSAQKNPTAFYLCASRKRLAGVGNEQFFGPGTRLTVL.

Worth noting for this clonotype: A much larger clone lies one base from this, so it may be a read error. This sequence joins TRBV7-9 and TRBJ1-1, with D perhaps matching TRBD1 (6 bases). Trimming took 7 bases from V and 0 from J, leaving 12 bases between them. The CDR3 covers 14 residues. From germline, CDR1 is SEHNR and CDR2 FQNEAQ (reference sequence). The chain's CDR3 is CASILQGMNTEAFF. In DNA form, the CDR3 reads TGTGCCAGCATCCTCCAGGGGATGAACACTGAAGCTTTCTTT. Using reference TRBV7-9 and TRBJ1-1 for the parts outside the CDR3, the full variable domain is DTGVSQNPRHKITKRGQNVTFRCDPISEHNRLYWYRQTLGQGPEFLTYFQNEAQLEKSRLLSDRFSAERPKGSFSTLEIQRTEQGDSAMYLCASILQGMNTEAFFGQGTRLTVV.